This TCR beta chain was recorded in a study of shared clonotypes between healthy human individuals. Study summary: Contributing individuals were two females and three males aged 18 to 49. For every donor, three CD4 naive, three CD4 memory, two CD8 naive and one CD8 memory plates were used. Regarding the study as a whole: Among donors, clonotype sharing was expected to be affected by sequencing depth.

The length of the CDR3 is 15 residues. The germline V gene encodes CDR1 MNHEY and CDR2 SVGAGI. J lost 4 bases, V lost 7 bases, and 10 bases had no gene match. This clone was seen only once. Its antigen is not known. DNA at roughly 0.2 ug, roughly 27,000 T cell genomes, went into sorted-subset replicate PCRs. The method was immunoSEQ multiplex PCR; TCRdb's version includes in-frame clones alone and lacks a portion of them. The repertoire has roughly 1,100,000 clones, around 75% of them found once; the top ten carry roughly 1.5%. The chain combines TRBV6-5 with TRBJ1-5; 7 nucleotides align to TRBD1. The receptor comes from a man aged 18 to 29 in good health. Sequenced input: memory CD4+ T cells sorted from blood. Noted subset: CD45RA-negative fraction. CDR3 nucleotides: TGTGCCAGCAAACCGACAGGGCGGGGGAATCAGCCCCAGCATTTT. Protein product: CASKPTGRGNQPQHF.